This T cell receptor (beta chain) derives from a study of identical twins. The length of the CDR3 is 17 residues. Germline V gives CDR1 LGHDT, CDR2 YNNKEL (reference sequence). Trimming pared 3 bases from V and 5 bases from J, leaving 17 bases between. TCRdb reprocessed the 5' RACE reads via MiXCR and lists one record per CDR3 protein. The sample shows a few hundred thousand distinct CDR3 sequences, approximately 10% of them seen only once. These data are also associated with another study on yellow fever vaccine responses in identical twins.

This sequence joins TRBV3-1 and TRBJ2-6; D is ambiguous. This sequence was found in a woman between 18 and 30 years old in good health. Specimen: PBMCs. CDR3 DNA: TGTGCCAGCAGCCATCTACAGCCCACCGATCGGGCCAACGTCCTGACTTTC. Translation: CASSHLQPTDRANVLTF.